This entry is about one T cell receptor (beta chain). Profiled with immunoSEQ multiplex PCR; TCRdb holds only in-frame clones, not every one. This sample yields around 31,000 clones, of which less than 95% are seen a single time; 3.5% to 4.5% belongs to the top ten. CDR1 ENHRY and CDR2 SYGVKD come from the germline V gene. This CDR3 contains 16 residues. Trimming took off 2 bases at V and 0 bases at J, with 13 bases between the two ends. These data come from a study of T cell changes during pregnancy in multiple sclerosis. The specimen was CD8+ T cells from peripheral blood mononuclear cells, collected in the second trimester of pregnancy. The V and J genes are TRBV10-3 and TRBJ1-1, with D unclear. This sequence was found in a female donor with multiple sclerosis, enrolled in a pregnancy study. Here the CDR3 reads CAISEVRGIMNTEAFF. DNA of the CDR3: TGTGCCATCAGTGAGGTGCGGGGAATCATGAACACTGAAGCTTTCTTT.